A selection of T cell receptor beta chains follows, all from one sample in a study of human T cells and chemical hapten exposure. Each CDR3 protein is one row after TCRdb ran MiXCR on the RACE reads. The sample has 50,000 or so distinct CDR3 sequences, about 10% seen once; the top ten hold under 2%. This specimen was whole blood, taken in connection with sensitization to the hapten diphenylcyclopropenone (DPC). Source of these receptors: a middle-aged woman with alopecia areata. Some clones in this sample may be carry-over from other donors' samples. Each CDR3 is given with its conserved first and last residue. D genes are given only for firm matches. Rows give clone size only sometimes, using once, few, many, or a class for an expanded clone.

d_call clone_size j_call v_call cdr3_nt cdr3_aa
TRBD2 . TRBJ2-4 TRBV15 TGTGCCACCAGCTTCCAGCGGGGGAACGAAAACATTCAGTACTTC CATSFQRGNENIQYF
TRBD2 . TRBJ2-7 TRBV28 TGTGCCAGCAGCTTAGCGGGAACTTCCTACGAGCAGTACTTC CASSLAGTSYEQYF
. few TRBJ1-1 TRBV5-1 TGCGCCAGCAGCTTGGGCGGGGCGAACACTGAAGCTTTCTTT CASSLGGANTEAFF
. few TRBJ1-3 TRBV12-3/TRBV12-4 TGTGCCAGCAGTTTATTGAACACCATATATTTT CASSLLNTIYF
. . TRBJ2-1 TRBV6-5 TGTGCCAGCAGGCCGACTCCCACTAGGTTTGATGAGCAGTTCTTC CASRPTPTRFDEQFF
TRBD1 . TRBJ1-6 TRBV3-1 TGTGCCAGCAGAGACAGGGGGATAAGCTCACCCCTCCACTTT CASRDRGISSPLHF
TRBD1 few TRBJ2-7 TRBV6-5 TGTGCCAGCAGTAAACAGGGGTCTCACTACGAGCAGTACTTC CASSKQGSHYEQYF
. many TRBJ2-1 TRBV7-3 TGTGCCAGCAGCTTAATTGTAGGAGGGTTCGATGAGCAGTTCTTC CASSLIVGGFDEQFF
TRBD1 many TRBJ1-4 TRBV28 TGTGCCAGCATAAGCCCGGGGGGGACAGGGGAAAAACTGTTTTTT CASISPGGTGEKLFF
TRBD2 many TRBJ2-1 TRBV6-5 TGTGCCAGCAGTTATACTAGCGGGAGAGTAGGGGAGCAGTTCTTC CASSYTSGRVGEQFF
TRBD2 medium-sized TRBJ2-1 TRBV27 TGTGCCAGCAGTTTAATAGCGGGAGGCTACAATGAGCAGTTCTTC CASSLIAGGYNEQFF
TRBD1 few TRBJ1-3 TRBV7-9 TGTGCCAGCAGCTTAGGACAGGGAGAGGCTGGAAACACCATATATTTT CASSLGQGEAGNTIYF
. few TRBJ2-2 TRBV20-1 TGCAGTGCCCTGGGGCCCACCGGGACCACAGCCGGGGAGCTGTTTTTT CSALGPTGTTAGELFF
. . TRBJ2-1 TRBV7-2 TGTGCCAGCAGTCAAGTGAATGAGCAGTTCTTC CASSQVNEQFF
. . TRBJ2-5 TRBV19 TGTGCCAGTACCACAGTGTGGGGTAGCCAAGAGACCCAGTACTTC CASTTVWGSQETQYF
. few TRBJ2-1 TRBV18 TGTGCCAGCTCACCACCGGGGGTGACACCCTCCTACAATGAGCAGTTCTTC CASSPPGVTPSYNEQFF
TRBD1 . TRBJ2-7 TRBV10-1 TGCGCCAGCAGTGAGTCGAAAGACAGGGCCCGCGAGCAGTACTTC CASSESKDRAREQYF
. many TRBJ2-2 TRBV7-2 TGTGCCAGCAGCTTAGTAGTGGGGGAGCTGTTTTTT CASSLVVGELFF
TRBD2 . TRBJ2-5 TRBV3-1 TGTGCCAGCAGCCAAGATGGGACTAGAGCAGAGACCCAGTACTTC CASSQDGTRAETQYF
. many TRBJ1-5 TRBV5-5 TGTGCCAGCAGCTCCACGACGGTGGATGAGCCCCAGCATTTT CASSSTTVDEPQHF
. many TRBJ1-2 TRBV7-9 TGTGCCAGCAGCTTAGGAGAAGACTATGGCTACACCTTC CASSLGEDYGYTF
. few TRBJ1-1 TRBV28 TGTGCCAGCAGACAGGGAGTTACTGAAGCTTTCTTT CASRQGVTEAFF
TRBD1 many TRBJ2-7 TRBV5-1 TGCGCCAGCAGCTCGACAGGGCTGGGCGAGCAGTACTTC CASSSTGLGEQYF
. many TRBJ1-5 TRBV3-1 TGTGCCAGCAGCCAAGATTCGGTTAGCAATCAGCCCCAGCATTTT CASSQDSVSNQPQHF
TRBD1 many TRBJ2-3 TRBV28 TGTGCCAGCAGCCTAGGGGACAGGGTATATTTT CASSLGDRVYF
. many TRBJ2-5 TRBV30 TGTGCCTGGAAACGACAGGCCGAAGAGACCCAGTACTTC CAWKRQAEETQYF